What follows is one T cell receptor beta chain and its context. 60 Vbeta and 13 Jbeta primers were used in PCR. Generated by immunoSEQ multiplex PCR, the TCRdb table keeps only in-frame clones and is missing some. The table records about 150,000 clones, 80% to 90% of them present only once. The CDR3 extends over 13 amino acids. CDR1 MNHNS and CDR2 SASEGT come from the germline V gene. V lost 4 bases to trimming and J lost 1 base, with 6 bases between them. Donors likely had unrecorded immune exposures despite being nominally healthy when sampled. The sample comes from a study of cytomegalovirus exposure and HLA in healthy donors.

This receptor was obtained from a man between 45 and 60 years old in good health and CMV-seropositive. This chain joins TRBV6-1 and TRBJ2-3, with D uncertain. Input material: PBMCs. The CDR3 region has the DNA TGTGCCAGCAGTGTAAAGCGCACAGATACGCAGTATTTT. Protein sequence: CASSVKRTDTQYF.